This T cell receptor beta chain is drawn from a study of cytomegalovirus exposure and HLA in healthy donors. Use of 60 Vbeta and 13 Jbeta primers characterized the PCR. Clones were sequenced by immunoSEQ multiplex PCR, and TCRdb holds only the in-frame ones, with some missing. The table lists more than 100,000 clones, approximately 9% of them singletons, with 6.5% to 8.5% in the top ten. V trimming: 4 bases; J trimming: 5 bases; junction bases outside the gene matches: 3. The germline CDR1 and CDR2 sequences are SGHNT and YYREEE (reference sequence). This CDR3 region has 14 residues. The receptor comes from a woman in her thirties or forties in good health and CMV-seropositive. Sequenced input: PBMCs. The V gene is TRBV5-4, the J gene TRBJ1-6; 7 bases agree with TRBD1. Here the CDR3 DNA reads TGTGCCAGCAGCATGGGACAGAATAATTCACCCCTCCACTTT. It translates to CASSMGQNNSPLHF.